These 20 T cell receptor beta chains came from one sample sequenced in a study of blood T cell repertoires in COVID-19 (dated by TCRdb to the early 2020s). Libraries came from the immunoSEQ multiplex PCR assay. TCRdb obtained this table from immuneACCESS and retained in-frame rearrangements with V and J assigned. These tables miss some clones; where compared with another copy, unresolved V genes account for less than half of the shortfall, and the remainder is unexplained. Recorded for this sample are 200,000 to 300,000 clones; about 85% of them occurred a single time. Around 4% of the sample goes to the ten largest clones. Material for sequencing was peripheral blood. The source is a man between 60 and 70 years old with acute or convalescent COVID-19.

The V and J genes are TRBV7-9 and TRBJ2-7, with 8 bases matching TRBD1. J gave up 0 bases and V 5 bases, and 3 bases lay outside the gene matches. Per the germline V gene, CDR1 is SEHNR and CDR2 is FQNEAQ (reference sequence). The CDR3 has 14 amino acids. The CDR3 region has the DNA TGTGCCAGCAGCCGGGGACAGGACTCCTACGAGCAGTACTTC. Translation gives CASSRGQDSYEQYF.

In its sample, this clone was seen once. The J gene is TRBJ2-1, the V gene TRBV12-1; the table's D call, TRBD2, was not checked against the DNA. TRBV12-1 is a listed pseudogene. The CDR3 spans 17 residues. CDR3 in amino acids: CASSFPSSGGKFWEQFF. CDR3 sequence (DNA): TGTGCCAGCAGCTTTCCCTCTAGCGGGGGAAAATTTTGGGAGCAGTTCTTC.

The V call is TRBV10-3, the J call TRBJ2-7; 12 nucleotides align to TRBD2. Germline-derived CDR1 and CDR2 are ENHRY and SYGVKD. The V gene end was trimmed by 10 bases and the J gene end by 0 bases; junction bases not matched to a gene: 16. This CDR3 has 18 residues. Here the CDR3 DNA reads TGTGCCACCCTCTCATCGACTAGCGGGGGATTGAGCTCCTACGAGCAGTACTTC. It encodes CATLSSTSGGLSSYEQYF.

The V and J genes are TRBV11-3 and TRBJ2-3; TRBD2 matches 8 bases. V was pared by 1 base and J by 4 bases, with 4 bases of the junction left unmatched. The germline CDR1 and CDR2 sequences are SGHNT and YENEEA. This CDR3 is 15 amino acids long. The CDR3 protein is CASSLAVSGADTQYF. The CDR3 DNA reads TGTGCCAGCAGCTTAGCAGTTAGCGGGGCAGATACGCAGTATTTT.

Here the CDR3 reads CASSIQGGVAGELFF. For the CDR3, the DNA is TGTGCCAGTAGTATACAGGGCGGGGTCGCCGGGGAGCTGTTTTTT. This sequence joins TRBV19 and TRBJ2-2, with D possibly being TRBD2 (6 bases). The V end lost 2 bases, the J end lost 6 bases, and 13 bases lay between the germline ends. The CDR3 consists of 15 residues. Germline CDR1 and CDR2: LNHDA and SQIVND (reference sequence).

The DNA of the CDR3 is TGTGCCAGCAGCTTATTAGGGGTAGGGATGAACACTGAAGCTTTCTTT. It specifies CASSLLGVGMNTEAFF. The chain uses TRBV5-6 and TRBJ1-1, with D maybe TRBD1 (5 bases). CDR3 length: 16 amino acids. In germline, CDR1 is SGHDT, CDR2 YYEEEE. V dropped 2 bases and J dropped 0 bases, with 14 bases sitting between them. Full variable domain (outside the CDR3, taken from reference TRBV5-6 and TRBJ1-1): DAGVTQSPTHLIKTRGQQVTLRCSPKSGHDTVSWYQQALGQGPQFIFQYYEEEERQRGNFPDRFSGHQFPNYSSELNVNALLLGDSALYLCASSLLGVGMNTEAFFGQGTRLTVV.

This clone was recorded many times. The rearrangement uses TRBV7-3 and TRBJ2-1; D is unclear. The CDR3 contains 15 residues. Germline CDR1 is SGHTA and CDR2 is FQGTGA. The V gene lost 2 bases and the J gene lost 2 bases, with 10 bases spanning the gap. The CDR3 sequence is CASSLYPYPYNEQFF. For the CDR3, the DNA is TGTGCCAGCAGCTTATACCCCTACCCCTACAATGAGCAGTTCTTC.

The CDR3 region is CATHRGGTEAFF. The CDR3 DNA is TGTGCCACTCACAGGGGTGGGACTGAAGCTTTCTTT. This chain uses TRBV27 with TRBJ1-1; 7 positions agree with TRBD1. V lost 10 bases and J lost 5; bases outside the gene matches: 7. The CDR3 loop spans 12 amino acids. CDR1 is MNHEY and CDR2 is SMNVEV in the germline V gene (reference sequence).

The CDR3 reads CASSSGTASTGELFF. The CDR3, as DNA: TGTGCCAGCAGCTCCGGGACAGCTTCCACCGGGGAGCTGTTTTTT. The rearrangement joins TRBV5-4 to TRBJ2-2; 7 bases align to TRBD1. Germline CDR1 reads SGHNT; CDR2 reads YYREEE (reference sequence). Trimming cost V 3 bases and J 4 bases; bases outside gene matches: 6. The CDR3 length is 15 residues. Full variable domain (missing parts from reference TRBV5-4 and TRBJ2-2): ETGVTQSPTHLIKTRGQQVTLRCSSQSGHNTVSWYQQALGQGPQFIFQYYREEENGRGNFPPRFSGLQFPNYSSELNVNALELDDSALYLCASSSGTASTGELFFGEGSRLTVL.

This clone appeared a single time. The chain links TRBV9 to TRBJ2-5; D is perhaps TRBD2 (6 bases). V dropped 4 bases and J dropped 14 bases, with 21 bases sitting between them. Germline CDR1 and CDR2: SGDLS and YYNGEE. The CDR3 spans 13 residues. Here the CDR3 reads CASSPHPDSGLYF. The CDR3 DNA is TGTGCCAGCAGCCCTCACCCCGACAGCGGGCTTTACTTC.

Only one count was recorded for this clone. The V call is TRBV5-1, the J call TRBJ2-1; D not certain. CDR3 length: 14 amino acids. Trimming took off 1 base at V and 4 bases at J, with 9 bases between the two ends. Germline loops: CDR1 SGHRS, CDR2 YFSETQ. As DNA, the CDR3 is TGCGCCAGCAGCTTGAATTCTAGGTACAATGAGCAGTTCTTC. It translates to CASSLNSRYNEQFF.

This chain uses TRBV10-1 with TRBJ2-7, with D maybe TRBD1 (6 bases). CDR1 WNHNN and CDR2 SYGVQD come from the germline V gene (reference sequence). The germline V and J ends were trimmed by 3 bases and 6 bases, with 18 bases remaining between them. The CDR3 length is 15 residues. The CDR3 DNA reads TGCGCCAGCAGTGAATGTTTAGCAGGGGTATGCGAGCAGTACTTC. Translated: CASSECLAGVCEQYF.

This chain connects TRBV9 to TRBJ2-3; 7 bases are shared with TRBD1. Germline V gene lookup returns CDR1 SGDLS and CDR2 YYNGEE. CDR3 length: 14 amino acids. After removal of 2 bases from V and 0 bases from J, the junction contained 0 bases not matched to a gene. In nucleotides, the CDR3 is TGTGCCAGCAGCGTGACAGGGAGCACAGATACGCAGTATTTT. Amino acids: CASSVTGSTDTQYF.

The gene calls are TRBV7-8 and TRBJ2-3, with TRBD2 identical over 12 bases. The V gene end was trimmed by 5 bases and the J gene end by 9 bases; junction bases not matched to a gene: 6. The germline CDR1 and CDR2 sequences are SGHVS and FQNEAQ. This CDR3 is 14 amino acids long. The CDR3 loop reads CASSTRTSGTTQYF. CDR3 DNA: TGTGCCAGCAGCACCCGGACTAGCGGGACCACGCAGTATTTT. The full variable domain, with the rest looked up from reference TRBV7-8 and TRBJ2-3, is GAGVSQSPRYKVAKRGQDVALRCDPISGHVSLFWYQQALGQGPEFLTYFQNEAQLDKSGLPSDRFFAERPEGSVSTLKIQRTQQEDSAVYLCASSTRTSGTTQYFGPGTRLTVL.

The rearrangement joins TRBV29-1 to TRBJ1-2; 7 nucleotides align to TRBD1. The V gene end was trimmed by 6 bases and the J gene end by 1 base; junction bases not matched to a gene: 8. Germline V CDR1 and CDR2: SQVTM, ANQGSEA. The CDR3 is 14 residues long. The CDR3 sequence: CSVRDSSVNYGYTF. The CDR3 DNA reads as TGCAGCGTACGGGACAGCAGTGTTAACTATGGCTACACCTTC.

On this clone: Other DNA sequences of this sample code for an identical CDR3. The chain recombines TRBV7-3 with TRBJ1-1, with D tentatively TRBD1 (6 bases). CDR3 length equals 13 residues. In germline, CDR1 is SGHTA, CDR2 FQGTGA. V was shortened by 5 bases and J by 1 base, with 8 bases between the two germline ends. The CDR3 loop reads CASSMDRNTEAFF. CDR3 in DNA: TGTGCCAGCAGCATGGACAGGAACACTGAAGCTTTCTTT.

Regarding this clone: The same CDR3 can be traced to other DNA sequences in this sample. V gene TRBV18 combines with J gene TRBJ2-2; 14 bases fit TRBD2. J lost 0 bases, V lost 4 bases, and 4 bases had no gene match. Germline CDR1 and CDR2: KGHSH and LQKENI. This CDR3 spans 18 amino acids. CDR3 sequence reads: CASSQRLAGGTNTGELFF. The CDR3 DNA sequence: TGTGCCAGCTCACAAAGACTAGCGGGGGGGACGAACACCGGGGAGCTGTTTTTT.

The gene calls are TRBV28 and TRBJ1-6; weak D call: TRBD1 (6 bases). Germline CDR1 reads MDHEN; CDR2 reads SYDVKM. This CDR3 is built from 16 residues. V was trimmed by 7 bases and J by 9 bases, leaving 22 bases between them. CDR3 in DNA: TGTGCCAGCACAGTTTCCGGGGGGCGAGTCGTTTCACCCCTCCACTTT. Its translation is CASTVSGGRVVSPLHF.

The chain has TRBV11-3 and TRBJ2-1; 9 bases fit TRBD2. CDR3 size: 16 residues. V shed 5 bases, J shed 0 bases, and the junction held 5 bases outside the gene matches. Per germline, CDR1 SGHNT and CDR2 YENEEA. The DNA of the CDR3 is TGTGCCAGCAGCGTCTATAGCGGGAGCTCCTACAATGAGCAGTTCTTC. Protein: CASSVYSGSSYNEQFF.

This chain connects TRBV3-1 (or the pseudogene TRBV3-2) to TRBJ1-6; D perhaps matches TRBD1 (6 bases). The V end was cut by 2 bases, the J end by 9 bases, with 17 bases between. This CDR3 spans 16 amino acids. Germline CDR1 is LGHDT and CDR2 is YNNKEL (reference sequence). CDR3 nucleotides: TGTGCCAGCAGCCAATATTCCCCGGGACATGGTTCACCCCTCCACTTT. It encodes CASSQYSPGHGSPLHF.